This TCR beta chain originates from a study of T cells in Graves' hyperthyroidism and ophthalmopathy. Germline lookup yields CDR1 DFQATT and CDR2 SNEGSKA (reference sequence). V gave up 3 bases and J gave up 4 bases, with 14 bases separating them. The CDR3 extends over 14 amino acids. This clonotype came up many times. Researchers took RNA transcripts and amplified the TCR beta CDR3 regions from them. A set of HTBI primers served as the primers for a first-round RT-PCR of the TCR CDR3. TCRdb ran MiXCR on the multiplex PCR reads and lists one entry per CDR3 protein. Among some 740,000 distinct CDR3 sequences, around 13% were seen once, and the ten largest hold roughly 10%.

The sample comprised blood. This TCR came from a woman between 18 and 29 years old with Graves' hyperthyroidism. V is TRBV20-1 and J is TRBJ2-3; D gene ambiguous. The CDR3 DNA reads TGCAGTGCTAGCAACCCAGGAAACGCAGATACGCAGTATTTT. It translates to CSASNPGNADTQYF.